The TCR beta chain under discussion was sequenced for a study of T cells in women clearing cervical HPV infection. About the study: Controls gave blood once infection was undetectable; cases at lesion identification. For cases, blood was sampled a median around 150 days after lesion detection, interquartile range roughly 90 to 230 days. Overall study results and limits: Richness differences could reflect unmeasured T-cell content per sample.

immunoSEQ multiplex PCR used an average of about 1.3 ug genomic DNA. The protocol was immunoSEQ multiplex PCR, while the TCRdb copy is restricted to in-frame clones and leaves out a portion. The repertoire table contains approximately 35,000 clones. Germline V gene sequence: CDR1 MRHNA, CDR2 SNTAGT. The CDR3 is 14 residues long. The V end was cut by 3 bases, the J end by 5 bases, with 12 bases between. In the case of this clone: The antigen remains undetermined. Sequencing ends 3 residues short of the CDR3 end; the germline J gene provides the rest.

The sequencing input was blood buffy coat. The sequence derives from a woman between 18 and 70 years old with a cervical HPV16 infection that either progressed to CIN3+ or cleared (not recorded which). The chain joins TRBV6-4 to TRBJ2-3, with a tentative D call TRBD2 (6 bases). CDR3 DNA (partial): TGTGCCAGCAGTGAGTCGCAGGAGGGAGATACG. Its translation is CASSESQEGDT. The CDR3 reads in full as CASSESQEGDTQYF.